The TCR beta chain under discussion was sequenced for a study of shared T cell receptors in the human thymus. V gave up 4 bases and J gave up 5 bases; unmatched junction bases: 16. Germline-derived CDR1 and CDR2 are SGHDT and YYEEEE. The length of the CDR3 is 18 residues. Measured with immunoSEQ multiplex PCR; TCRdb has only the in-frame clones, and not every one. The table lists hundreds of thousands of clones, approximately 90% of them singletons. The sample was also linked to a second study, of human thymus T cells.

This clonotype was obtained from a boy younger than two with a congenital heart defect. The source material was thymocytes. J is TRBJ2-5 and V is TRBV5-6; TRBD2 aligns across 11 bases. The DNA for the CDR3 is TGTGCCAGCAGCAGTACCGGGACTAGCGGATCAGAAGGGGAGACCCAGTACTTC. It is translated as CASSSTGTSGSEGETQYF.